This passage covers 28 T cell receptor beta chains from one sample sequenced in a study of vaccination and CD4 T cells after COVID-19. TCRdb re-called the PCR reads with MiXCR, one entry per CDR3 protein. This table has more than 20,000 distinct CDR3 sequences, 45% to 65% appearing once. The sequencing here drew on CD4+ T cells from blood, taken before SARS-CoV-2 vaccination. Every receptor here comes from a human donor who had recovered from COVID-19.

J is TRBJ2-5 and V is TRBV6-1; 8 nucleotides line up with TRBD2. From germline, CDR1 is MNHNS and CDR2 SASEGT. The CDR3 is made up of 15 amino acids. J was trimmed by 1 base and V by 6 bases; bases with no gene match: 7. CDR3 sequence reads: CASRTKGLAQETQYF. CDR3 in DNA: TGTGCCAGCAGAACGAAAGGACTAGCCCAAGAGACCCAGTACTTC.

The chain links TRBV20-1 to TRBJ2-5; 11 bases fit TRBD2. The ends lost 5 bases at V and 3 bases at J; junction bases unmatched: 5. From germline, CDR1 is DFQATT and CDR2 SNEGSKA (reference sequence). This CDR3 has 14 residues. CDR3 protein: CSAPRLAGKETQYF. CDR3 sequence (DNA): TGCAGTGCTCCCAGACTAGCGGGAAAAGAGACCCAGTACTTC.

The gene calls are TRBV7-2 and TRBJ2-1; D unclear. The V and J ends lost 1 base and 8 bases respectively, with 24 bases between them. CDR3 length: 18 residues. From germline, CDR1 is SGHTA and CDR2 FQGNSA. Written as DNA, the CDR3 is TGTGCCAGCAGCTTAGGGGCCCAGGTAGCTTGGGTTTCTTATGAGCAGTTCTTC. Translating gives CASSLGAQVAWVSYEQFF.

The J gene is TRBJ2-7, the V gene TRBV7-2; weak D call: TRBD2 (6 bases). With 1 base removed from V and 0 bases from J, the gap between germline ends came to 10 bases. CDR1 is SGHTA and CDR2 is FQGNSA in the germline V gene. CDR3 length: 15 residues. CDR3 sequence (DNA): TGTGCCAGCAGCTTAGGTAGCGGAGTCTCCTACGAGCAGTACTTC. Translated, it gives CASSLGSGVSYEQYF. The full variable domain, rest sourced from reference TRBV7-2 and TRBJ2-7, is GAGVSQSPSNKVTEKGKDVELRCDPISGHTALYWYRQSLGQGLEFLIYFQGNSAPDKSGLPSDRFSAERTGGSVSTLTIQRTQQEDSAVYLCASSLGSGVSYEQYFGPGTRLTVT.

J is TRBJ2-1 and V is TRBV6-5, with 10 bases aligning to TRBD2. Per germline, CDR1 MNHEY and CDR2 SVGAGI. CDR3 length equals 13 residues. Trimming took 4 bases from V and 8 from J; bases not matched to a gene: 2. This CDR3 reads CASSWLAGDEQFF. CDR3 DNA sequence: TGTGCCAGCAGTTGGCTAGCGGGAGATGAGCAGTTCTTC.

V is TRBV6-1 and J is TRBJ1-5; unclear D gene. CDR3 length: 13 residues. Trimming pared 8 bases from V and 3 bases from J, leaving 11 bases between. From germline, CDR1 is MNHNS and CDR2 SASEGT. In nucleotides, the CDR3 is TGTGCCAGCTCGACGACCATCAATCAGCCCCAGCATTTT. Protein sequence: CASSTTINQPQHF.

The chain employs TRBV20-1 and TRBJ2-1, with TRBD2 as a possible D gene (5 bases). The V gene lost 5 bases and the J gene lost 4 bases, with 21 bases spanning the gap. Germline V gene lookup returns CDR1 DFQATT and CDR2 SNEGSKA (reference sequence). The length of the CDR3 is 16 residues. The CDR3 here is CSAPYYQSSGYNEQFF. In DNA form, the CDR3 reads TGCAGTGCTCCCTACTATCAGTCTTCGGGATACAATGAGCAGTTCTTC.

V is TRBV7-2 and J is TRBJ2-5; D unclear. Trimming stripped 1 base from V and 10 bases from J, with 13 bases between. This CDR3 is 13 amino acids long. Germline V gene lookup returns CDR1 SGHTA and CDR2 FQGNSA. For the CDR3, the DNA is TGTGCCAGCAGCTTAGTCATTGCAGCGAACCAGTACTTC. It translates to CASSLVIAANQYF.

The rearrangement joins TRBV7-2 to TRBJ2-1, with D tentatively TRBD2 (6 bases). V lost 6 bases and J 10 bases, leaving 19 bases between the germline ends. The length of the CDR3 is 14 residues. Per germline, CDR1 SGHTA and CDR2 FQGNSA. DNA of the CDR3: TGTGCCAGCAGTAGGGGTCTGTTTGCGGGGGAGCAGTTCTTC. Amino acids: CASSRGLFAGEQFF. The whole variable domain, filled in from reference TRBV7-2 and TRBJ2-1, reads GAGVSQSPSNKVTEKGKDVELRCDPISGHTALYWYRQSLGQGLEFLIYFQGNSAPDKSGLPSDRFSAERTGGSVSTLTIQRTQQEDSAVYLCASSRGLFAGEQFFGPGTRLTVL.

The chain combines TRBV29-1 with TRBJ1-1; tentatively, D is TRBD1 (5 bases). In germline, CDR1 is SQVTM, CDR2 ANQGSEA. This CDR3 has 13 residues. V lost 5 bases to trimming and J lost 4 bases, with 14 bases between them. CDR3 sequence: CSVRRALGTEAFF. The CDR3 nucleotides are TGCAGCGTTCGCAGGGCCCTGGGCACTGAAGCTTTCTTT.

The chain employs TRBV7-9 and TRBJ2-7; the D call may be TRBD1 or TRBD2 (5 bases each). The ends were cut back, 3 bases at V and 3 bases at J, with 9 bases in the middle. Germline values: CDR1 SEHNR, CDR2 FQNEAQ (reference sequence). This CDR3 is 13 amino acids long. The CDR3 protein is CASSLGVSYEQYF. The DNA of the CDR3 is TGTGCCAGCAGCTTGGGGGTTAGCTACGAGCAGTACTTC. The whole variable domain, filled in from reference TRBV7-9 and TRBJ2-7, reads DTGVSQNPRHKITKRGQNVTFRCDPISEHNRLYWYRQTLGQGPEFLTYFQNEAQLEKSRLLSDRFSAERPKGSFSTLEIQRTEQGDSAMYLCASSLGVSYEQYFGPGTRLTVT.

This clonotype was seen more than once but under ten times. The CDR3 spells CASRRTAYPGTFSGEQYF. The DNA of the CDR3 is TGTGCCAGCAGACGTACTGCATACCCGGGGACATTCTCTGGCGAGCAGTACTTC. J is TRBJ2-7 and V is TRBV6-1; D is possibly TRBD1 (6 bases). CDR1 is MNHNS, CDR2 SASEGT, per germline. Trimming removed 6 bases from V and 6 bases from J, with 30 bases in between. The CDR3 has 18 residues.

The rearrangement joins TRBV19 to TRBJ1-2, with D perhaps TRBD1 (6 bases). V lost 4 bases, J lost 4 bases, and 10 bases lay in between. From germline, CDR1 is LNHDA and CDR2 SQIVND (reference sequence). This CDR3 spans 13 amino acids. The CDR3 loop reads CASSTGQTYGYTF. Here the CDR3 DNA reads TGTGCCAGTAGTACCGGACAGACCTATGGCTACACCTTC.

There are a few counts of this clonotype. V gene TRBV7-3 combines with J gene TRBJ2-5; no firm D call. The CDR3 is 13 amino acids. Trimming cost V 4 bases and J 5 bases, with 11 bases left between them. Germline values: CDR1 SGHTA, CDR2 FQGTGA. The CDR3 here is CASSSDLEETQYF. The CDR3 DNA sequence: TGTGCCAGCAGCTCGGACCTAGAGGAGACCCAGTACTTC. Full variable domain (rest looked up from reference TRBV7-3 and TRBJ2-5): GAGVSQTPSNKVTEKGKYVELRCDPISGHTALYWYRQSLGQGPEFLIYFQGTGAADDSGLPNDRFFAVRPEGSVSTLKIQRTERGDSAVYLCASSSDLEETQYFGPGTRLLVL.

This chain connects TRBV2 to TRBJ1-3; D may be TRBD1 (6 bases). The V gene lost 9 bases and the J gene lost 0 bases, with 9 bases spanning the gap. Germline CDR1 SNHLY, CDR2 FYNNEI. The CDR3 has 13 amino acids. For the CDR3, the DNA is TGTGCCAGGGACAGCTCCTCTGGAAACACCATATATTTT. Protein product: CARDSSSGNTIYF.

This clonotype has more than one count but fewer than ten. The J gene is TRBJ1-3, the V gene TRBV20-1; D perhaps matches TRBD1 (5 bases). Per the germline V gene, CDR1 is DFQATT and CDR2 is SNEGSKA (reference sequence). This CDR3 has 12 amino acids. The V gene lost 6 bases and the J gene lost 8 bases, with 14 bases spanning the gap. The CDR3 protein is CSAVRVLDTIYF. The CDR3 DNA follows: TGCAGTGCCGTCAGGGTATTAGACACCATATATTTT.

This clonotype was counted a few times. CDR3 loop: CASSPTSSTDTQYF. CDR3 nucleotide sequence: TGTGCCAGTAGCCCGACTTCTAGCACAGATACGCAGTATTTT. This sequence joins TRBV19 and TRBJ2-3; D is ambiguous. This CDR3 region has 14 residues. V was clipped by 6 bases and J by 0 bases, with 10 bases between them. Germline values: CDR1 LNHDA, CDR2 SQIVND (reference sequence).

This chain links TRBV4-1 with TRBJ1-1, with D uncertain. The V end lost 4 bases, the J end lost 0 bases, and 12 bases lay between the germline ends. Looked up from germline, CDR1 is MGHRA and CDR2 is YSYEKL. CDR3 length: 15 amino acids. The CDR3 nucleotides read TGCGCCAGCAGCCCCCGACATGAACTGAACACTGAAGCTTTCTTT. Translating gives CASSPRHELNTEAFF.

The chain recombines TRBV27 with TRBJ2-2; D ambiguous. The CDR3 totals 17 residues. The V end lost 6 bases, the J end lost 3 bases, and 20 bases lay between the germline ends. Per germline, CDR1 MNHEY and CDR2 SMNVEV (reference sequence). CDR3 region: CASRQLQWQKHTGELFF. DNA of the CDR3: TGTGCCAGCAGACAACTTCAGTGGCAGAAGCACACCGGGGAGCTGTTTTTT.

The rearrangement uses TRBV30 and TRBJ1-1, with D possibly TRBD1 on 5 matching bases. The germline gives CDR1 GTSNPN, CDR2 SVGIG (reference sequence). The ends were cut back, 0 bases at V and 3 bases at J, with 17 bases in the middle. The CDR3 consists of 16 residues. The CDR3 loop reads CAWSVLGPGGYTEAFF. CDR3 sequence (DNA): TGTGCCTGGAGTGTACTGGGTCCGGGGGGGTACACTGAAGCTTTCTTT.

In DNA form, the CDR3 reads TGTGCCAGCAGTGAATCATTTGGAAATCAGCCCCAGCATTTT. Translation: CASSESFGNQPQHF. The rearrangement links TRBV2 to TRBJ1-5; D is unresolved. This CDR3 spans 14 amino acids. Germline-derived CDR1 and CDR2 are SNHLY and FYNNEI. Trimming took off 2 bases at V and 4 bases at J, with 9 bases between the two ends. The full variable domain, its missing parts supplied by reference TRBV2 and TRBJ1-5, is EPEVTQTPSHQVTQMGQEVILRCVPISNHLYFYWYRQILGQKVEFLVSFYNNEISEKSEIFDDQFSVERPDGSNFTLKIRSTKLEDSAMYFCASSESFGNQPQHFGDGTRLSIL.

The chain couples TRBV6-1 to TRBJ1-2, with 8 bases aligning to TRBD1. V shed 7 bases and J 3 bases; nucleotides not matched to a gene: 10. Germline V CDR1 and CDR2: MNHNS, SASEGT. The CDR3 is made up of 15 amino acids. The CDR3 DNA is TGTGCCAGCATATTCAGGACAGGGCTCGACTATGGCTACACCTTC. Protein product: CASIFRTGLDYGYTF.

The chain recombines TRBV29-1 with TRBJ2-3; 10 bases are shared with TRBD1. The trim removed 7 bases at V and 4 bases at J, leaving 17 bases unmatched. The CDR3 covers 17 residues. Germline CDR1 SQVTM, CDR2 ANQGSEA. CDR3 amino acids: CSGEGQGIGSVPDTQYF. The CDR3 DNA reads TGCAGCGGGGAGGGACAGGGGATCGGATCTGTCCCAGATACGCAGTATTTT.

The V and J genes are TRBV2 and TRBJ1-3, with a tentative D call TRBD1 (6 bases). The CDR3 is 13 residues long. V lost 4 bases to trimming and J lost 3 bases, with 7 bases between them. Germline CDR1 reads SNHLY; CDR2 reads FYNNEI. The CDR3 is CASSGQVGNTIYF. The CDR3, as DNA: TGTGCCAGCAGTGGACAGGTTGGAAACACCATATATTTT. The variable domain in full, with the rest retrieved from reference TRBV2 and TRBJ1-3, is EPEVTQTPSHQVTQMGQEVILRCVPISNHLYFYWYRQILGQKVEFLVSFYNNEISEKSEIFDDQFSVERPDGSNFTLKIRSTKLEDSAMYFCASSGQVGNTIYFGEGSWLTVV.

CDR3 amino acids: CASSLGPILGVYMDEQFF. The CDR3 DNA is TGTGCCAGCAGCTTAGGCCCGATACTAGGGGTATATATGGATGAGCAGTTCTTC. J is TRBJ2-1 and V is TRBV7-2; D tentatively fits TRBD1 or TRBD2 (5 bases each). V was cut by 1 base and J by 8 bases, with 24 bases left in between. CDR1 SGHTA and CDR2 FQGNSA come from the germline V gene. This CDR3 has 18 residues.

V and J are TRBV27 and TRBJ2-5, with 7 bases identical to TRBD1. Germline trimming cut 5 bases from V and 5 bases from J; bases unmatched to any gene: 5. The length of the CDR3 is 13 residues. Germline values: CDR1 MNHEY, CDR2 SMNVEV (reference sequence). The CDR3 nucleotides are TGTGCCAGCAGTGCAGGGGGATGGGAGACCCAGTACTTC. Residues: CASSAGGWETQYF.

This clonotype was seen just once. The gene calls are TRBV12-3 or TRBV12-4 and TRBJ2-3, with a weak D call TRBD1 (5 bases). V was shortened by 2 bases and J by 1 base, with 13 bases between the two germline ends. The CDR3 runs 16 residues. CDR3 bases: TGTGCCAGCAGTTTACCCGCGACAGACCGCACAGATACGCAGTATTTT. Residues: CASSLPATDRTDTQYF.

This clonotype showed up just a few times. The genes are TRBV6-5 and TRBJ1-6, with D uncertain. Trimming stripped 4 bases from V and 10 bases from J, with 8 bases between. The germline V gene has CDR1 MNHEY and CDR2 SVGAGI. The CDR3 consists of 12 residues. CDR3 loop: CASSSQRSPLHF. The CDR3 nucleotides read TGTGCCAGCAGTTCACAACGGTCACCCCTCCACTTT.